This entry concerns a single T cell receptor beta chain. Original analysis: It was from reference gene primer amplification that nucleated cell counts were estimated. The data were produced by immunoSEQ multiplex PCR, yet TCRdb's version contains in-frame clones alone and is incomplete. That table furnishes V, J and clone size, whereas the DNA furnished D and trimming. Seen here are 200,000 to 300,000 clones, over 80% observed once, and the top ten hold 1.5% to 2%. The length of the CDR3 is 13 residues. CDR1 and CDR2 (germline): MNHNY, SVGAGI (reference sequence). Trimming removed 5 bases at V and 3 bases at J, with 8 bases between. This specimen comes from a study of blood T cell repertoires in COVID-19. For the study at large: Researchers got acute and convalescent COVID-19 samples from the United States, Italy and Spain. Sample material is recorded as cDNA or gDNA derived from T cells, B-cell-depleted T cells, or PBMCs.

Sequencing was performed on peripheral blood. This TCR came from a man aged 25 to 45 who had recovered from COVID-19. The rearrangement links TRBV6-6 to TRBJ2-1; no definite D call. CDR3 protein: CASSPGYYNEQFF. CDR3 coding DNA: TGTGCCAGCAGTCCGGGTTACTACAATGAGCAGTTCTTC.